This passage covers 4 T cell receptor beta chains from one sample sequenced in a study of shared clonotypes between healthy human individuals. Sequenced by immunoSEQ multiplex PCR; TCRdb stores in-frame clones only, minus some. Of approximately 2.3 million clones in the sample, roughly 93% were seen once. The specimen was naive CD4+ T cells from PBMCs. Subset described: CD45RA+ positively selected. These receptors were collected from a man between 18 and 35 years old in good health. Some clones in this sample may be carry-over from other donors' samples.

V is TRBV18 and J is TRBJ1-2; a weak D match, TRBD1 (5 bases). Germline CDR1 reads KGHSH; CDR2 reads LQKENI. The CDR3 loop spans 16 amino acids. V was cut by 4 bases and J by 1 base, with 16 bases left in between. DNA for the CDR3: TGTGCCAGCTCACAAATGTCCCCCGACAGTAACTATGGCTACACCTTC. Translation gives CASSQMSPDSNYGYTF.

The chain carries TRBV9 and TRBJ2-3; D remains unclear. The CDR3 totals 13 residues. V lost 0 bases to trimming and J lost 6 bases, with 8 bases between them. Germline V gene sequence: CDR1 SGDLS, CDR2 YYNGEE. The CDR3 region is CASSVGDGDTQYF. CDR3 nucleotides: TGTGCCAGCAGCGTAGGTGACGGGGATACGCAGTATTTT. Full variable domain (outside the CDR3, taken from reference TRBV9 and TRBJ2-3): DSGVTQTPKHLITATGQRVTLRCSPRSGDLSVYWYQQSLDQGLQFLIQYYNGEERAKGNILERFSAQQFPDLHSELNLSSLELGDSALYFCASSVGDGDTQYFGPGTRLTVL.

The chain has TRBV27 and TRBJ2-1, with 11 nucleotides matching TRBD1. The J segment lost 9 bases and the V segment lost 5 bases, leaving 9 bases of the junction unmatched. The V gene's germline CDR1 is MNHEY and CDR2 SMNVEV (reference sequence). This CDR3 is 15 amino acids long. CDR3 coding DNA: TGTGCCAGCAGTGCGACTGGGACAGGGGGTCGTGAGCAGTTCTTC. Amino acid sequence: CASSATGTGGREQFF.

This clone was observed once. The chain's CDR3 is CASSLDSRAPFYGYTF. CDR3 sequence (DNA): TGTGCCAGCAGCTTAGACTCTCGAGCACCTTTCTATGGCTACACCTTC. V usage is TRBV7-3 and J usage is TRBJ1-2; D remains unclear. With 2 bases removed from V and 4 bases from J, the gap between germline ends came to 17 bases. This CDR3 spans 16 amino acids. CDR1 and CDR2 (germline): SGHTA, FQGTGA.